These T cell receptor beta chains were read from a single sample in a study of cytomegalovirus exposure and HLA in healthy donors. TCRdb's table, derived via immunoSEQ multiplex PCR, lists solely in-frame clones and lacks some. The table has roughly 200,000 clones, around 77% seen once; the top ten hold under 2.5%. Sequences were obtained from PBMCs. The receptors originated from a man aged 55 to 69 in good health and CMV-seronegative. The CDR3 runs from the conserved cysteine through the conserved F or W. D genes are given only for firm matches. The listing skips clone size in some rows; elsewhere it reads once, few, many or a size class.

d_call j_call v_call clone_size cdr3_nt cdr3_aa
TRBD2 TRBJ2-7 TRBV7-3 once TGTGCCAGCAGCTCCAGGGAGGGGACCGAGCAGTACTTC CASSSREGTEQYF
TRBD1 TRBJ1-2 TRBV5-4 NA TGTGCCAGCAGCTTGACAGGGGGTCATGGCTACACCTTC CASSLTGGHGYTF
NA TRBJ2-2 TRBV5-1 NA TGCGCCAGCAGCCTTGGCGGGGCCCCGAACACCGGGGAGCTGTTTTTT CASSLGGAPNTGELFF
TRBD2 TRBJ2-7 TRBV19 few TGTGCCAGTAGTCCTAATGGGGGAGGGACTAGCGGGCCCTCAAATCCGTACGAGCAGTACTTC CASSPNGGGTSGPSNPYEQYF
NA TRBJ1-3 TRBV10-3 NA TGTGCCATCAGAGACGGGACATCTGGAAACACCATATATTTT CAIRDGTSGNTIYF
NA TRBJ2-1 TRBV21-1 NA TGTGCCAGCAGCAAAGGCACGGTCCAGGGATGGTACAATGAGCAGTTCTTC CASSKGTVQGWYNEQFF
NA TRBJ2-1 TRBV19 NA TGTGCCAGTAGTATGGGCAGGGTTCCATACAATGAGCAGTTCTTC CASSMGRVPYNEQFF
NA TRBJ2-7 TRBV14 NA TGTGCCAGCAGCCTAGTCCCGTATACCTACGAGCAGTACTTC CASSLVPYTYEQYF
TRBD1 TRBJ1-1 TRBV5-4 NA TGTGCCAGCAGCCCGAGGGACAGGGTGAACACTGAAGCTTTCTTT CASSPRDRVNTEAFF
NA TRBJ2-7 TRBV19 NA TGTGCCAGTAGTATGCAAGGGGACTCGAGCTACGAGCAGTACTTC CASSMQGDSSYEQYF
NA TRBJ2-7 TRBV19 NA TGTGCCAGTAGTATAGGTCGGTTCTACGAGCAGTACTTC CASSIGRFYEQYF
NA TRBJ1-2 TRBV5-1 NA TGCGCCAGCAGCTCGGACAGTGGCGGCTACACCTTC CASSSDSGGYTF
NA TRBJ2-7 TRBV27 NA TGTGCCAGCAGCCCCGCCCGCAAGGGGTACGAGCAGTACTTC CASSPARKGYEQYF
NA TRBJ2-7 TRBV7-9 NA TGTGCCAGCAGCTTAGAGGGGGGGATCGAGCAGTACTTC CASSLEGGIEQYF
NA TRBJ2-3 TRBV14 NA TGTGCCAGCAGCCCACTGGGGCACTTTCCAGATACGCAGTATTTT CASSPLGHFPDTQYF
TRBD2 TRBJ2-3 TRBV28 NA TGTGCCAGCAGTTTGCCGGGACTAGCGGGAGGCAACACAGATACGCAGTATTTT CASSLPGLAGGNTDTQYF
NA TRBJ2-7 TRBV4-2 NA TGTGCCAGCAGCCAAGATTCAGGCGACTCCTACGAGCAGTACTTC CASSQDSGDSYEQYF
TRBD2 TRBJ2-1 TRBV14 once TGTGCCAGCAGCCAAGACTTCGGGGGGGCAGGATCAGGCAATGAGCAGTTCTTC CASSQDFGGAGSGNEQFF
NA TRBJ1-3 TRBV28 NA TGTGCCAGCAGCCTAGCGGGAAGGGGCAGGGGAAACACCATATATTTT CASSLAGRGRGNTIYF
NA TRBJ1-1 TRBV19 NA TGTGCCAGTAGTATTCGACAACCGAACACTGAAGCTTTCTTT CASSIRQPNTEAFF
NA TRBJ1-4 TRBV6-5 NA TGTGCCAGCAGTTACCAGGGTGGGGAAAAACTGTTTTTT CASSYQGGEKLFF
NA TRBJ1-2 TRBV28 NA TGTGCCAGCAGCCCACATCGGGGGGCGAGTGGCTACACCTTC CASSPHRGASGYTF
NA TRBJ1-2 TRBV28 NA TGTGCCAGCAGTTCGCAGGGGCCTAACTATGGCTACACCTTC CASSSQGPNYGYTF
NA TRBJ2-3 TRBV6-5 NA TGTGCCAGCAGTTATTACCAGGGGTCGGATACGCAGTATTTT CASSYYQGSDTQYF
TRBD2 TRBJ2-3 TRBV9 NA TGTGCCAGCAGCGTTAGCGGGGGCACAGATACGCAGTATTTT CASSVSGGTDTQYF
NA TRBJ1-1 TRBV12-5 NA TGTGCTAGTGGCGTCACGGGGGGCACTGAAGCTTTCTTT CASGVTGGTEAFF
TRBD1 TRBJ1-1 TRBV29-1 NA TGCAGCGTTGACCGGACAGGGGCCGGCACTGAAGCTTTCTTT CSVDRTGAGTEAFF
TRBD1 TRBJ1-4 TRBV7-3 NA TGTGCCAGCAGCACAGGGGTTGGGGAAAAACTGTTTTTT CASSTGVGEKLFF
TRBD1 TRBJ2-5 TRBV10-3 NA TGTGCCACCCGGGACAGCGAGGAGGAGACCCAGTACTTC CATRDSEEETQYF
TRBD1 TRBJ2-3 TRBV5-4 NA TGTGCCAGCAGCCAGGGGGGCACAGATACGCAGTATTTT CASSQGGTDTQYF
NA TRBJ1-1 TRBV6-1 NA TGTGCCAGCCCGACAGATCAGAACACTGAAGCTTTCTTT CASPTDQNTEAFF
NA TRBJ1-6 TRBV25-1 NA TGTGCCAGCAGTACCCGGAGTGGTTCACCCCTCCACTTT CASSTRSGSPLHF
TRBD1 TRBJ2-4 TRBV10-3 NA TGTGCCATCAGTGATCGGGACAGGGTCGCCAAAAACATTCAGTACTTC CAISDRDRVAKNIQYF
NA TRBJ2-1 TRBV28 NA TGTGCCAGCAGTTTTGGAGACTCCTCCTACAATGAGCAGTTCTTC CASSFGDSSYNEQFF
NA TRBJ1-2 TRBV4-1 NA TGCGCCAGCAGCCAAGAAACGGGATACCTCTATGGCTACACCTTC CASSQETGYLYGYTF